This TCR beta chain was captured by sequencing in a study of blood T cell repertoires in COVID-19. Original data processing: Counts of nucleated cells, estimated from reference gene primer amplification, were obtained. TCRdb's copy holds only in-frame clones and misses some; the assay was immunoSEQ multiplex PCR. V and J calls plus clone size are reproduced from that table; the DNA served to infer D and trimming. The top ten hold 2.3% of the sample, which has 120,000 or so clones, over 70% seen once. V dropped 4 bases and J dropped 10 bases, with 17 bases sitting between them. Germline CDR1 reads SGHTA; CDR2 reads FQGNSA. CDR3 length: 15 residues.

The source material was peripheral blood. This chain connects TRBV7-2 to TRBJ1-6; no reliable D call. The sequence was collected from a man in his 70s with acute or convalescent COVID-19. Here the CDR3 reads CASSSTRLGGSPLHF. The CDR3 DNA sequence: TGTGCCAGCAGCTCCACCCGACTCGGTGGATCACCCCTCCACTTT.